Shown below are 13 T cell receptor beta chains from a single sample sequenced in a study of T cells in Graves' hyperthyroidism and ophthalmopathy. It was RNA transcripts that yielded the amplified TCR beta CDR3 regions. The HTBI primer set served for first-round RT-PCR of the TCR CDR3. MiXCR, run by TCRdb on the multiplex PCR reads, gives a single entry per CDR3 protein. Among around 350,000 distinct CDR3 sequences listed, under 20% were seen once. Material for sequencing was blood. All receptors come from a woman between 18 and 29 years old with Graves' hyperthyroidism.

This clonotype has only a few counts. The V call is TRBV12-3 or TRBV12-4, the J call TRBJ2-7, with D possibly called TRBD1 or TRBD2 (6 bases each). V shed 4 bases and J shed 4 bases, with 14 bases lying between them. This CDR3 is built from 14 residues. In nucleotides, the CDR3 is TGTGCCAGCAGTTCCCAAAGGGGGAGGTACGAGCAGTACTTC. This sequence encodes CASSSQRGRYEQYF.

This clonotype was counted many times. The V and J genes are TRBV6-5 and TRBJ2-7, with a tentative D call TRBD1 (5 bases). Germline V gene data show CDR1 as MNHEY and CDR2 as SVGAGI. Trimming stripped 2 bases from V and 2 bases from J, with 7 bases between. The length of the CDR3 is 13 residues. In DNA form, the CDR3 reads TGTGCCAGCAGTTACCCGGACACCTACGAGCAGTACTTC. It codes for CASSYPDTYEQYF.

This clonotype was detected many times. The chain recombines TRBV7-9 with TRBJ1-1; 8 bases line up with TRBD1. Germline assignment: CDR1 SEHNR and CDR2 FQNEAQ (reference sequence). Trimming took 5 bases from V and 6 from J; bases not matched to a gene: 8. The CDR3 is 14 residues long. In DNA, the CDR3 is TGTGCCAGCAGCCCATCCAGGGGGCCGGCTGAAGCTTTCTTT. Translating it yields CASSPSRGPAEAFF.

In its sample, this clonotype was seen many times. The J gene is TRBJ2-7, the V gene TRBV5-4; either TRBD1 or TRBD2 may supply D (5 bases each). Trimming removed 6 bases at V and 5 bases at J, with 15 bases between. CDR3 size: 13 residues. Germline values: CDR1 SGHNT, CDR2 YYREEE (reference sequence). The CDR3 nucleotides read TGTGCCAGCACCACCGGGACCCACGACGAGCAGTACTTC. Its translation is CASTTGTHDEQYF.

This clonotype was counted many times. The V and J genes are TRBV2 and TRBJ2-7; 9 bases map to TRBD2. CDR1 is SNHLY and CDR2 is FYNNEI in the germline V gene. V was pared by 8 bases and J by 0 bases, with 5 bases of the junction left unmatched. The CDR3 contains 14 residues. This CDR3 is CASLQRGVSYEQYF. The CDR3 region has the DNA TGTGCCAGCCTCCAGCGGGGGGTCTCCTACGAGCAGTACTTC. Supplemented by reference TRBV2 and TRBJ2-7, the full variable domain reads EPEVTQTPSHQVTQMGQEVILRCVPISNHLYFYWYRQILGQKVEFLVSFYNNEISEKSEIFDDQFSVERPDGSNFTLKIRSTKLEDSAMYFCASLQRGVSYEQYFGPGTRLTVT.

This clonotype was seen ten or more times. The chain joins TRBV19 to TRBJ2-2; D may be TRBD1 or TRBD2 (7 bases each). The CDR3 contains 16 residues. CDR1 and CDR2 (germline): LNHDA, SQIVND (reference sequence). The V end lost 2 bases, the J end lost 6 bases, and 16 bases lay between the germline ends. CDR3 in amino acids: CASSITRQGGPGELFF. DNA for the CDR3: TGTGCCAGTAGTATAACCCGACAGGGAGGGCCCGGGGAGCTGTTTTTT.

This clonotype has at least ten counts. V is TRBV6-6 and J is TRBJ1-1; 9 nucleotides match TRBD1. The CDR3 spans 15 residues. V shed 5 bases, J shed 1 base, and the junction held 5 bases outside the gene matches. Germline CDR1 is MNHNY and CDR2 is SVGAGI (reference sequence). CDR3 sequence (DNA): TGTGCCAGCAGTCGGACAGGGGTCAAGAACACTGAAGCTTTCTTT. This sequence encodes CASSRTGVKNTEAFF.

This clonotype was seen many times. This chain joins TRBV19 and TRBJ1-1; 8 positions agree with TRBD1. The CDR3 has 15 residues. Germline V CDR1 and CDR2: LNHDA, SQIVND (reference sequence). V gave up 2 bases and J gave up 4 bases; unmatched junction bases: 6. The CDR3 sequence is CASSIPGGAGTEAFF. CDR3 sequence (DNA): TGTGCCAGTAGTATACCAGGGGGCGCGGGCACTGAAGCTTTCTTT.

This clonotype was counted at least ten times. The chain uses TRBV6-5 and TRBJ1-1; D not certain. This CDR3 region has 15 residues. V lost 2 bases and J 1 base, leaving 11 bases between the germline ends. Germline-derived CDR1 and CDR2 are MNHEY and SVGAGI. CDR3: CASSYLAYRNTEAFF. For the CDR3, the DNA is TGTGCCAGCAGTTACCTGGCTTACCGGAACACTGAAGCTTTCTTT.

There are many counts of this clonotype. The rearrangement links TRBV10-3 to TRBJ2-7; no clear D gene. V dropped 5 bases and J dropped 7 bases, with 15 bases sitting between them. CDR3 length: 13 residues. Germline V lookup: CDR1 ENHRY, CDR2 SYGVKD. The CDR3 DNA reads TGTGCCATCAGTAACTTAACCCTGACGGAGCAGTACTTC. Translated: CAISNLTLTEQYF.

In its sample, this clonotype was seen many times. The chain combines TRBV6-5 with TRBJ1-6; no reliable D call. Germline-derived CDR1 and CDR2 are MNHEY and SVGAGI. This CDR3 has 12 amino acids. V lost 0 bases, J lost 6 bases, and 0 bases lay in between. This CDR3 reads CASSYSNSPLHF. CDR3 bases: TGTGCCAGCAGTTACTCTAATTCACCCCTCCACTTT.

There are many counts of this clonotype. The chain has TRBV29-1 and TRBJ1-2; D possibly corresponds to TRBD1 (5 bases). The V end lost 3 bases, the J end lost 0 bases, and 11 bases lay between the germline ends. CDR3 length: 14 amino acids. Germline V gene sequence: CDR1 SQVTM, CDR2 ANQGSEA. CDR3 sequence reads: CSVEVGLPNYGYTF. CDR3 in DNA: TGCAGCGTTGAGGTGGGACTCCCTAACTATGGCTACACCTTC.

This clonotype was detected ten times or more. This chain uses TRBV6-1 with TRBJ1-1; D ambiguous. This CDR3 has 13 residues. Trimming removed 10 bases from V and 4 bases from J, with 16 bases in between. In germline, CDR1 is MNHNS, CDR2 SASEGT. The CDR3 DNA reads as TGTGCCACCAACCCCGTGCGGGGCACTGAAGCTTTCTTT. Residues: CATNPVRGTEAFF.